This T cell receptor (beta chain) was obtained from a study of memory CD4+ T cells and cytomegalovirus serostatus. Study background: This sample comes from healthy Belgian adults, 8 to 10 CMV seropositive, around 26 seronegative.

On this clone: Its cognate antigen is unknown.

The sort gate was single viable CD3+CD4+CD8-CD45RO+ cells for memory CD4+ T cells. The data were produced by immunoSEQ multiplex PCR, yet TCRdb's version contains in-frame clones alone and is incomplete. In the table there are about 60,000 clones, roughly four fifths of which are singletons. With V trimmed by 5 bases and J by 3 bases, 3 bases remained unmatched. CDR3 size: 13 residues. CDR1 and CDR2 from the germline V gene are KGHSH and LQKENI. General study results and limits: The CMV-associated TCR signature appears largely within the CD4+ memory repertoire.

V and J are TRBV18 and TRBJ1-2; 7 bases map to TRBD1. The source material was memory CD4+ T cells from blood. This sequence was found in an adult in good health and CMV-seronegative. This CDR3 reads CASSSRGDYGYTF. Written as DNA, the CDR3 is TGTGCCAGCTCATCCAGGGGGGACTATGGCTACACCTTC.